These 27 T cell receptor beta chains were all obtained from the same sample, sequenced in a study of radiotherapy plus CTLA-4 blockade in lung cancer. Profiled with immunoSEQ multiplex PCR; TCRdb holds only in-frame clones, not every one. There are roughly 58,000 clones in the sample; about 80% occur only once, and less than 7.5% lies in the top ten. Sequencing used peripheral blood, obtained from a patient treated with radiotherapy plus ipilimumab. The receptor set was obtained from a human donor with non-small cell lung cancer whose response to radiotherapy plus ipilimumab could not be evaluated.

The chain carries TRBV9 and TRBJ2-5; 10 nucleotides match TRBD1. CDR1 and CDR2 from the germline V gene are SGDLS and YYNGEE. The CDR3 extends over 16 amino acids. V lost 0 bases and J lost 5; bases outside the gene matches: 7. CDR3 region: CASSVVAGQGYETQYF. Written as DNA, the CDR3 is TGTGCCAGCAGCGTAGTGGCGGGACAGGGGTACGAGACCCAGTACTTC.

The V and J genes are TRBV6-5 and TRBJ2-3; 7 bases line up with TRBD2. The length of the CDR3 is 14 residues. V shed 10 bases and J 0 bases; nucleotides not matched to a gene: 7. Germline V gene data show CDR1 as MNHEY and CDR2 as SVGAGI. CDR3 region: CATVGTTSTDTQYF. DNA of the CDR3: TGTGCCACCGTGGGGACTACTAGCACAGATACGCAGTATTTT.

The V gene is TRBV7-9, the J gene TRBJ1-2; TRBD1 matches at 8 bases. After removal of 5 bases from V and 0 bases from J, the junction contained 8 bases not matched to a gene. The CDR3 length is 16 residues. Per the germline V gene, CDR1 is SEHNR and CDR2 is FQNEAQ (reference sequence). The CDR3 DNA is TGTGCCAGCAGCCCTCTTTTACAGGGGGCTAACTATGGCTACACCTTC. Its protein product is CASSPLLQGANYGYTF. Supplemented by reference TRBV7-9 and TRBJ1-2, the full variable domain reads DTGVSQNPRHKITKRGQNVTFRCDPISEHNRLYWYRQTLGQGPEFLTYFQNEAQLEKSRLLSDRFSAERPKGSFSTLEIQRTEQGDSAMYLCASSPLLQGANYGYTFGSGTRLTVV.

This clone was seen more than once but under ten times. The CDR3 nucleotides read TGTGCCAGTAGTCCCCGGGCGGGACCGGCCAATTATGGCTACACCTTC. Protein: CASSPRAGPANYGYTF. The chain has TRBV19 and TRBJ1-2, with D tentatively TRBD1 (5 bases). This CDR3 is built from 16 residues. The V end was cut by 5 bases, the J end by 5 bases, with 21 bases between. Germline V CDR1 and CDR2: LNHDA, SQIVND (reference sequence).

This clone occurred once. The CDR3 spells CSVLRGTGPHEQYF. DNA of the CDR3: TGCAGCGTATTGAGGGGGACAGGGCCCCACGAGCAGTACTTC. This chain uses TRBV29-1 with TRBJ2-7; 9 bases are a match to TRBD1. J gave up 5 bases and V 6 bases, and 11 bases lay outside the gene matches. Germline V gene lookup returns CDR1 SQVTM and CDR2 ANQGSEA. The length of the CDR3 is 14 residues.

In its sample, this clone was seen once. CDR3 protein: CASSEDGAAGTDTQYF. In DNA form, the CDR3 reads TGTGCCAGCAGTGAAGATGGGGCCGCGGGCACAGATACGCAGTATTTT. The rearrangement joins TRBV2 to TRBJ2-3; D is possibly TRBD1 (5 bases). Trimming left V 1 base short and J 1 base short, with 12 bases between. There are 16 residues in the CDR3. Germline CDR1 is SNHLY and CDR2 is FYNNEI.

V gene TRBV9 combines with J gene TRBJ1-3; D remains ambiguous. Trimming cost V 0 bases and J 7 bases, with 14 bases left between them. This CDR3 region has 15 residues. Germline V gives CDR1 SGDLS, CDR2 YYNGEE. As DNA, the CDR3 is TGTGCCAGCAGCGTAGACCCGGGTCCTAGGAACACCATATATTTT. Encoded protein: CASSVDPGPRNTIYF.

The chain recombines TRBV19 with TRBJ1-2; 7 bases fit TRBD1. J gave up 2 bases and V 1 base, and 4 bases lay outside the gene matches. The CDR3 loop spans 15 amino acids. Germline CDR1 is LNHDA and CDR2 is SQIVND (reference sequence). The DNA for the CDR3 is TGTGCCAGTAGTATAGCTAGGGGGCGAAACTATGGCTACACCTTC. Encoded protein: CASSIARGRNYGYTF. Complete variable domain (other parts from reference TRBV19 and TRBJ1-2): DGGITQSPKYLFRKEGQNVTLSCEQNLNHDAMYWYRQDPGQGLRLIYYSQIVNDFQKGDIAEGYSVSREKKESFPLTVTSAQKNPTAFYLCASSIARGRNYGYTFGSGTRLTVV.

The V call is TRBV6-1, the J call TRBJ1-1; the match to TRBD1 covers 11 bases. The CDR3 loop spans 17 amino acids. The J segment lost 1 base and the V segment lost 1 base, leaving 5 bases of the junction unmatched. The germline gives CDR1 MNHNS, CDR2 SASEGT. The CDR3 spells CASSEEGQGGWNTEAFF. The CDR3 region has the DNA TGTGCCAGCAGTGAAGAGGGACAGGGGGGTTGGAACACTGAAGCTTTCTTT.

This chain uses TRBV5-1 with TRBJ2-7; maybe TRBD2 (6 bases). V was shortened by 5 bases and J by 4 bases, with 19 bases between the two germline ends. Per the germline V gene, CDR1 is SGHRS and CDR2 is YFSETQ. The CDR3 runs to 15 residues. The CDR3 spells CASRVEGLPIYEQYF. The CDR3 DNA reads as TGCGCCAGCAGGGTTGAGGGACTCCCCATATACGAGCAGTACTTC.

The chain joins TRBV10-3 to TRBJ2-3; maybe TRBD1 (6 bases). Trimming pared 6 bases from V and 4 bases from J, leaving 8 bases between. The germline gives CDR1 ENHRY, CDR2 SYGVKD. The CDR3 length is 12 residues. CDR3 region: CAISRGPDTQYF. For the CDR3, the DNA is TGTGCCATCAGCAGGGGACCAGATACGCAGTATTTT.

The chain couples TRBV4-3 to TRBJ1-1; 11 bases align to TRBD1. The V segment lost 2 bases and the J segment 5 bases; nucleotides outside the gene matches: 7. Germline CDR1 and CDR2: LGHNA and YSLEER. The CDR3 has 16 residues. The CDR3 coding sequence is TGCGCCAGCAGCCAACGGACAGGGGGCTTGTGGACTGAAGCTTTCTTT. Protein product: CASSQRTGGLWTEAFF.

This clone was found a few times. The chain uses TRBV7-9 and TRBJ1-1; 7 bases agree with TRBD1. V lost 5 bases and J lost 7; bases outside the gene matches: 10. The germline CDR1 and CDR2 sequences are SEHNR and FQNEAQ (reference sequence). This CDR3 is 14 amino acids long. The CDR3 DNA sequence: TGTGCCAGCAGCCGAACCGACAGGGCCGGTGAAGCTTTCTTT. The encoded protein is CASSRTDRAGEAFF.

The V call is TRBV19, the J call TRBJ1-2; 8 bases fit TRBD1. Germline CDR1 is LNHDA and CDR2 is SQIVND (reference sequence). The CDR3 runs 15 residues. J lost 3 bases, V lost 7 bases, and 10 bases had no gene match. The CDR3 coding sequence is TGTGCCAGTACCGACGCAGGGGGCTCTTACTATGGCTACACCTTC. The encoded protein is CASTDAGGSYYGYTF. Using reference TRBV19 and TRBJ1-2 for the parts outside the CDR3, the full variable domain is DGGITQSPKYLFRKEGQNVTLSCEQNLNHDAMYWYRQDPGQGLRLIYYSQIVNDFQKGDIAEGYSVSREKKESFPLTVTSAQKNPTAFYLCASTDAGGSYYGYTFGSGTRLTVV.

V is TRBV7-8 and J is TRBJ2-1, with TRBD1 identical over 12 bases. The CDR3 contains 13 residues. The V gene end was trimmed by 8 bases and the J gene end by 7 bases; junction bases not matched to a gene: 3. Germline V CDR1 and CDR2: SGHVS, FQNEAQ. Written as DNA, the CDR3 is TGTGCCAGCGGGGACAGGGGGCAAAATGAGCAGTTCTTC. It encodes CASGDRGQNEQFF. Full variable domain (remainder filled in from reference TRBV7-8 and TRBJ2-1): GAGVSQSPRYKVAKRGQDVALRCDPISGHVSLFWYQQALGQGPEFLTYFQNEAQLDKSGLPSDRFFAERPEGSVSTLKIQRTQQEDSAVYLCASGDRGQNEQFFGPGTRLTVL.

The rearrangement links TRBV4-2 to TRBJ2-2; no clear D. V was trimmed by 0 bases and J by 2 bases, leaving 10 bases between them. The CDR3 is made up of 16 amino acids. Germline CDR1 is LGHNA and CDR2 is YNFKEQ. CDR3 sequence (DNA): TGTGCCAGCAGCCAAGATGCCTCCTACAACACCGGGGAGCTGTTTTTT. It encodes CASSQDASYNTGELFF.

The V gene is TRBV5-1, the J gene TRBJ1-5; no clear D gene. Trimming left V 2 bases short and J 5 bases short, with 14 bases between. Per the germline V gene, CDR1 is SGHRS and CDR2 is YFSETQ. This CDR3 has 15 amino acids. As DNA, the CDR3 is TGCGCCAGCAGCTTTGGGCAGCAGAACGATCAGCCCCAGCATTTT. This codes for CASSFGQQNDQPQHF.

The gene calls are TRBV11-2 and TRBJ2-7; D unresolved. V lost 1 base and J lost 2, with 3 bases in between. Germline values: CDR1 SGHAT, CDR2 FQNNGV. CDR3 length: 12 residues. CDR3 sequence reads: CASSLATYEQYF. The CDR3 DNA is TGTGCCAGCAGCTTAGCTACCTACGAGCAGTACTTC.

The chain carries TRBV7-7 and TRBJ2-7; D is possibly TRBD2 (6 bases). Germline assignment: CDR1 SSHAT and CDR2 FNYEAQ (reference sequence). Trimming stripped 6 bases from V and 7 bases from J, with 22 bases between. This CDR3 has 15 amino acids. CDR3 sequence reads: CASRITGFWAGEQYF. CDR3 coding DNA: TGTGCCAGCAGAATAACGGGGTTCTGGGCGGGGGAGCAGTACTTC.

The chain recombines TRBV19 with TRBJ2-1, with 8 bases that match TRBD2. CDR1 is LNHDA and CDR2 is SQIVND in the germline V gene (reference sequence). V was pared by 2 bases and J by 4 bases, with 7 bases of the junction left unmatched. The CDR3 covers 16 residues. The CDR3 nucleotides are TGTGCCAGTAGTATAATCCGCGGGGGGACTTACAATGAGCAGTTCTTC. This sequence encodes CASSIIRGGTYNEQFF.

The rearrangement joins TRBV4-1 to TRBJ2-1; no definite D call. V lost 1 base and J 1 base, leaving 11 bases between the germline ends. The CDR3 runs 16 residues. Looked up from germline, CDR1 is MGHRA and CDR2 is YSYEKL. The CDR3 nucleotides are TGCGCCAGCAGCCAAGGGTTTCAACTTTCCTACAATGAGCAGTTCTTC. This codes for CASSQGFQLSYNEQFF.

This sequence joins TRBV28 and TRBJ2-7, with 7 bases matching TRBD2. This CDR3 region has 14 residues. V trimming: 4 bases; J trimming: 3 bases; junction bases outside the gene matches: 6. The V gene's germline CDR1 is MDHEN and CDR2 SYDVKM. The DNA of the CDR3 is TGTGCCAGCAGTTCCCCCCCGGGGGGCTACGAGCAGTACTTC. Protein product: CASSSPPGGYEQYF.

The chain couples TRBV11-2 to TRBJ1-2; 8 bases line up with TRBD1. CDR1 and CDR2 from the germline V gene are SGHAT and FQNNGV. This CDR3 spans 14 amino acids. V was pared by 4 bases and J by 6 bases, with 7 bases of the junction left unmatched. CDR3 amino acids: CASSSYSGGNGYTF. The CDR3 coding sequence is TGTGCCAGCAGCTCCTATTCAGGGGGCAATGGCTACACCTTC. Full variable domain (remainder filled in from reference TRBV11-2 and TRBJ1-2): EAGVAQSPRYKIIEKRQSVAFWCNPISGHATLYWYQQILGQGPKLLIQFQNNGVVDDSQLPKDRFSAERLKGVDSTLKIQPAKLEDSAVYLCASSSYSGGNGYTFGSGTRLTVV.

The chain is built from TRBV14 and TRBJ2-2; TRBD1 aligns across 7 bases. Germline V gene data show CDR1 as SGHDN and CDR2 as FVKESK. This CDR3 comprises 15 residues. With 0 bases clipped from V and 3 bases from J, the junction kept 1 base outside the gene matches. The CDR3 spells CASSQETGYTGELFF. The CDR3 nucleotides are TGTGCCAGCAGCCAAGAGACAGGGTACACCGGGGAGCTGTTTTTT.

The rearrangement joins TRBV19 to TRBJ1-2, with 11 bases identical to TRBD1. The germline V gene encodes CDR1 LNHDA and CDR2 SQIVND (reference sequence). J gave up 6 bases and V 4 bases, and 1 base lay outside the gene matches. This CDR3 comprises 13 residues. CDR3 in amino acids: CASSTDRGHGYTF. Here the CDR3 DNA reads TGTGCCAGTAGTACGGACAGGGGGCATGGCTACACCTTC.

The chain combines TRBV4-3 with TRBJ1-1; D is possibly TRBD1 (5 bases). The CDR3 runs 15 residues. Per germline, CDR1 LGHNA and CDR2 YSLEER. V was pared by 1 base and J by 5 bases, with 14 bases between. CDR3 nucleotide sequence: TGCGCCAGCAGCCAAGTGGCCAGCGGGGGGACTGAAGCTTTCTTT. The encoded protein is CASSQVASGGTEAFF.

This clone has only one observation. The chain couples TRBV2 to TRBJ2-7; D is possibly TRBD2 (7 bases). With 7 bases removed from V and 2 bases from J, the gap between germline ends came to 15 bases. Germline V lookup: CDR1 SNHLY, CDR2 FYNNEI. The CDR3 extends over 14 amino acids. The CDR3, as DNA: TGTGCCAGCATGATGGGGGGGGCCACCTACGAGCAGTACTTC. This encodes CASMMGGATYEQYF. Full variable domain (rest looked up from reference TRBV2 and TRBJ2-7): EPEVTQTPSHQVTQMGQEVILRCVPISNHLYFYWYRQILGQKVEFLVSFYNNEISEKSEIFDDQFSVERPDGSNFTLKIRSTKLEDSAMYFCASMMGGATYEQYFGPGTRLTVT.